Listed below are T cell receptor beta chains from one sample, sequenced in a study of blood T cells in healthy people across ages. TCRdb fed the 5' RACE reads into MiXCR, producing one record per CDR3 protein. The repertoire holds 550,000 to 750,000 distinct CDR3 sequences, about 21% seen once, with 3% to 4% in the top ten. Input material: blood. These TCRs come from a man aged 70 or older in good health. Each CDR3 is given with its conserved first and last residue. The D gene is left open where the match is weak. Size is stated for part of the rows, as once, few or many counts, or as a class when the clone is expanded.

d_call | j_call | v_call | clone_size | cdr3_nt | cdr3_aa
NA | TRBJ2-5 | TRBV3-1 | many | TGTGCCAGCAGCCGCGTTGCGAATCCGCAAGAGACCCAGTACTTC | CASSRVANPQETQYF
NA | TRBJ2-5 | TRBV19 | few | TGTGCCAGTGCTGGTCCGGGTGGAGGGGAGACCCAGTACTTC | CASAGPGGGETQYF
TRBD1 | TRBJ1-4 | TRBV5-1 | NA | TGCGCCAGCAGCTTGGAAGGGGGCAATGAAAAACTGTTTTTT | CASSLEGGNEKLFF
NA | TRBJ1-5 | TRBV28 | NA | TGTGCCAGCAAGGGGGGCCGTAATCAGCCCCAGCATTTT | CASKGGRNQPQHF
TRBD2 | TRBJ2-3 | TRBV6-6 | many | TGTGCCAGCGGGACTAGTTTATCGGATACGCAGTATTTT | CASGTSLSDTQYF
NA | TRBJ2-7 | TRBV7-2 | NA | TGTGCCAGCAGCCTCATTCGATCCAGGGAGCAGTACTTC | CASSLIRSREQYF
NA | TRBJ2-1 | TRBV12-3/TRBV12-4 | NA | TGTGCCAGCAGTTTATATCCCGGAGTGATCGATGAGCAGTTCTTC | CASSLYPGVIDEQFF
TRBD1 | TRBJ2-7 | TRBV20-1 | NA | TGCAGTGCTAGAGATTTCAGACAGGGCGCATACGAGCAGTACTTC | CSARDFRQGAYEQYF
TRBD2 | TRBJ2-5 | TRBV20-1 | few | TGCAGTGCTAGTAGCGGGAGTGGGGAAGAGACCCAGTACTTC | CSASSGSGEETQYF
NA | TRBJ1-5 | TRBV18 | NA | TGTGCCAGCTCCCCTGGAGAGGGGCAAGGTAGCAATCAGCCCCAGCATTTT | CASSPGEGQGSNQPQHF
TRBD2 | TRBJ2-1 | TRBV20-1 | few | TGCAGTGCGTATATAGCGGGCGGAAAGGAAGGCTACAATGAGCAGTTCTTC | CSAYIAGGKEGYNEQFF
TRBD2 | TRBJ2-4 | TRBV6-1 | NA | TGTGCCAGCAGTCCCCAACTAGCGGTAGGAGGGAGAAACATTCAGTACTTC | CASSPQLAVGGRNIQYF
NA | TRBJ1-2 | TRBV20-1 | few | TGCAGTGGAAAGACAGTGCTAGACTATGGCTACACCTTC | CSGKTVLDYGYTF
NA | TRBJ1-1 | TRBV7-9 | many | TGTGCCAGCAGCTTAACGAACACTGAAGCTTTCTTT | CASSLTNTEAFF
NA | TRBJ1-5 | TRBV5-1 | few | TGCGCCGGGGAGAGGTTGCTCCTCAATCAGCCCCAGCATTTT | CAGERLLLNQPQHF